The clone carrying this T cell receptor beta chain appeared a few times. Its antigen is unknown. The method was immunoSEQ multiplex PCR; TCRdb's version includes in-frame clones alone and lacks a portion of them. The data hold roughly 51,000 clones, with approximately 86% observed a single time. The data originate from a study of T cell responses to AZD1222 COVID-19 vaccine. Study findings and constraints: Spike-specific TCR breadth and depth rose after two AZD1222 doses. Most donors were white British, females outnumbered males, and clonal diversity was possibly underestimated. The reported proportion of spike-specific TCRs targeting unmutated variant regions was nearly half. Repertoire sampling occurred only after the peak T cell response.

CDR3 size: 17 residues. Germline assignment: CDR1 SNHLY and CDR2 FYNNEI. With 5 bases clipped from V and 3 bases from J, the junction kept 8 bases outside the gene matches. The chain links TRBV2 to TRBJ2-1, with TRBD2 matching 12 bases. The specimen was peripheral blood, collected 28 days after the second AZD1222 dose. The clonotype comes from an adult who received the AZD1222 COVID-19 vaccine. The CDR3 here is CASSYSGLAGVYNEQFF. CDR3 coding DNA: TGTGCCAGCAGTTATTCGGGACTAGCGGGTGTCTACAATGAGCAGTTCTTC.